The 21 T cell receptor beta chains in this list originate from one sample, sequenced in a study of early T cells in non-severe SARS-CoV-2 infection. TCRdb redid the calling of the 5' RACE reads with MiXCR, one entry per CDR3 protein. The table shows tens of thousands of distinct CDR3 sequences, with around a tenth occurring only once. Sequenced: whole blood. The receptors shown here come from an adult who was a healthcare worker with PCR-confirmed SARS-CoV-2 infection or an uninfected control (not recorded which).

This clonotype has a count of ten or more. The rearrangement links TRBV7-2 to TRBJ2-1; D is unclear. In germline, CDR1 is SGHTA, CDR2 FQGNSA. The CDR3 is made up of 15 amino acids. The germline V and J ends were trimmed by 0 bases and 3 bases, with 9 bases remaining between them. In nucleotides, the CDR3 is TGTGCCAGCAGCTTAGCCGGGTTTAGCTACAATGAGCAGTTCTTC. Its translation: CASSLAGFSYNEQFF.

There are a few counts of this clonotype. The chain employs TRBV24-1 and TRBJ2-2; 7 positions match TRBD2. Trimming removed 0 bases from V and 6 bases from J; junction bases left unmatched: 9. The CDR3 length is 17 residues. Germline CDR1 is KGHDR and CDR2 is SFDVKD. The CDR3 reads CATSDLRAGLVPGELFF. Written as DNA, the CDR3 is TGTGCCACCAGTGATTTGCGAGCGGGGCTAGTCCCCGGGGAGCTGTTTTTT.

This clonotype was counted only a few times. The genes are TRBV4-2 and TRBJ1-6; the match to TRBD1 covers 7 bases. The CDR3 covers 15 residues. V lost 1 base to trimming and J lost 6 bases; unmatched junction nucleotides: 3. CDR1 is LGHNA, CDR2 YNFKEQ, per germline. In DNA, the CDR3 is TGTGCCAGCAGCCAAGGGGAGGGGGCTAATTCACCCCTCCACTTT. Protein sequence: CASSQGEGANSPLHF.

This clonotype was found a few times. The CDR3 region is CASNTYDRGNYGYTF. DNA for the CDR3: TGTGCCAGCAATACCTACGACAGGGGAAACTATGGCTACACCTTC. This rearrangement joins TRBV2 to TRBJ1-2, with TRBD1 identical over 8 bases. The ends lost 7 bases at V and 2 bases at J; junction bases unmatched: 9. Germline V gene lookup returns CDR1 SNHLY and CDR2 FYNNEI. The CDR3 extends over 15 amino acids.

The chain recombines TRBV7-8 with TRBJ1-1; tentative D call: TRBD1 (5 bases). V lost 0 bases, J lost 4 bases, and 9 bases lay in between. This CDR3 contains 14 residues. Germline V gene sequence: CDR1 SGHVS, CDR2 FQNEAQ. The CDR3 bases are TGTGCCAGCAGCTTAGCGAGGGGAAGCACTGAAGCTTTCTTT. Amino acid sequence: CASSLARGSTEAFF.

Many counts were recorded for this clonotype. The chain uses TRBV7-9 and TRBJ1-1; D remains ambiguous. Germline V lookup: CDR1 SEHNR, CDR2 FQNEAQ (reference sequence). This CDR3 has 14 amino acids. V was pared by 0 bases and J by 5 bases, with 10 bases between. In nucleotides, the CDR3 is TGTGCCAGCAGCTTAGCCCATGGCACGACTGAAGCTTTCTTT. It specifies CASSLAHGTTEAFF.

The CDR3 protein is CASSQEGSVAGEQFF. In DNA form, the CDR3 reads TGCGCCAGCAGCCAAGAAGGGAGTGTGGCCGGTGAGCAGTTCTTC. The gene calls are TRBV4-3 and TRBJ2-1, with D tentatively TRBD2 (5 bases). The CDR3 covers 15 residues. V lost 0 bases to trimming and J lost 9 bases, with 15 bases between them. Germline V gives CDR1 LGHNA, CDR2 YSLEER.

This clonotype has a count of ten or more. This sequence joins TRBV25-1 and TRBJ2-2; D remains ambiguous. Between the trimmed V and J ends, which lost 2 bases and 6 bases, there was a span of 4 bases. The CDR3 sequence is 12 residues long. CDR1 is MGHDK and CDR2 is SYGVNS in the germline V gene. The CDR3 is CASSEGSGELFF. The CDR3 DNA follows: TGTGCCAGCAGTGAAGGTTCCGGGGAGCTGTTTTTT.

This clonotype occurred a few times. The V gene is TRBV20-1, the J gene TRBJ2-7, with D possibly being TRBD1 or TRBD2 (5 bases each). V shed 6 bases and J shed 3 bases, with 15 bases lying between them. Germline-derived CDR1 and CDR2 are DFQATT and SNEGSKA (reference sequence). This CDR3 is built from 13 residues. For the CDR3, the DNA is TGCAGTGCAGTGGGGGTGGAAGGCTACGAGCAGTACTTC. This sequence encodes CSAVGVEGYEQYF.

At least ten counts were recorded for this clonotype. The chain's CDR3 is CASSTPGQGGYEQYF. The CDR3 bases are TGTGCCAGCAGCACGCCGGGACAGGGAGGCTACGAGCAGTACTTC. This chain connects TRBV7-9 to TRBJ2-7, with 9 bases aligning to TRBD1. The junction had 8 bases not matched to a gene; V was cut back by 5 bases and J by 3 bases. Germline V CDR1 and CDR2: SEHNR, FQNEAQ (reference sequence). The CDR3 totals 15 residues.

There are a few counts of this clonotype. This chain joins TRBV6-5 and TRBJ1-2; possible D gene TRBD1, 5 bases. The V and J ends lost 2 bases and 2 bases respectively, with 15 bases between them. The CDR3 consists of 16 residues. Per germline, CDR1 MNHEY and CDR2 SVGAGI. The CDR3: CASSYGAVGQNYGYTF. The CDR3 nucleotides read TGTGCCAGCAGTTACGGGGCAGTTGGGCAGAACTATGGCTACACCTTC.

This clonotype was counted ten times or more. The chain uses TRBV29-1 and TRBJ1-4, with D possibly TRBD1 on 6 matching bases. There are 16 residues in the CDR3. Trimming left V 0 bases short and J 7 bases short, with 18 bases between. In germline, CDR1 is SQVTM, CDR2 ANQGSEA. This CDR3 reads CSVEDVRGGSGEKLFF. Written as DNA, the CDR3 is TGCAGCGTTGAAGATGTAAGAGGGGGATCCGGTGAAAAACTGTTTTTT.

In its sample, this clonotype was seen many times. The chain uses TRBV29-1 and TRBJ1-1, with a possible D match to TRBD1 (5 bases). The germline V gene encodes CDR1 SQVTM and CDR2 ANQGSEA. Trimming pared 4 bases from V and 0 bases from J, leaving 18 bases between. CDR3 length equals 16 residues. DNA for the CDR3: TGCAGCGTTGGGACCTTAGGCTTGGGACTGAACACTGAAGCTTTCTTT. This encodes CSVGTLGLGLNTEAFF.

Many counts were recorded for this clonotype. This chain joins TRBV5-1 and TRBJ2-3; 9 nucleotides line up with TRBD1. The CDR3 is 16 amino acids. Looked up from germline, CDR1 is SGHRS and CDR2 is YFSETQ. The J segment lost 5 bases and the V segment lost 1 base, leaving 8 bases of the junction unmatched. CDR3 bases: TGCGCCAGCAGCTTGACCCACAGGGGGCAAGGAGATACGCAGTATTTT. Protein product: CASSLTHRGQGDTQYF.

This clonotype was counted ten times or more. This chain connects TRBV15 to TRBJ2-2; D might be TRBD1 or TRBD2, each matching 5 bases. The germline gives CDR1 LNHNV, CDR2 YYDKDF (reference sequence). The V end lost 0 bases, the J end lost 1 base, and 12 bases lay between the germline ends. The CDR3 runs to 17 residues. The CDR3 nucleotides are TGTGCCACCAGCAGAGATCGGGACCCCGGGAACACCGGGGAGCTGTTTTTT. Its translation is CATSRDRDPGNTGELFF.

At least ten counts were recorded for this clonotype. The rearrangement joins TRBV5-1 to TRBJ2-7, with 11 bases aligning to TRBD2. Germline V gene sequence: CDR1 SGHRS, CDR2 YFSETQ. The CDR3 is made up of 15 amino acids. The V segment lost 0 bases and the J segment 6 bases; nucleotides outside the gene matches: 5. CDR3: CASSLELAGVLEQYF. In nucleotides, the CDR3 is TGCGCCAGCAGCTTGGAACTAGCGGGAGTTCTCGAGCAGTACTTC.

This clonotype has at least ten counts. CDR3 sequence: CSGLLAPYNEQFF. The DNA of the CDR3 is TGCAGCGGTCTTCTTGCCCCCTACAATGAGCAGTTCTTC. The V gene is TRBV29-1, the J gene TRBJ2-1; no firm D call. V gave up 7 bases and J gave up 2 bases, with 12 bases separating them. From germline, CDR1 is SQVTM and CDR2 ANQGSEA. This CDR3 is 13 amino acids long.

Notes on this clonotype: Given a much more abundant clone one base away, this may be a read error. The rearrangement uses TRBV3-1 and TRBJ2-1; D assignment may be TRBD1 or TRBD2 (5 bases each). The V and J ends lost 4 bases and 9 bases respectively, with 16 bases between them. Germline loops: CDR1 LGHDT, CDR2 YNNKEL (reference sequence). The CDR3 is 14 residues long. CDR3 sequence reads: CASSRRDGAGEQFF. Written as DNA, the CDR3 is TGTGCCAGCAGCCGCCGGGACGGGGCTGGTGAGCAGTTCTTC.

Ten or more counts support this clonotype. The chain joins TRBV14 to TRBJ2-1; 7 bases fit TRBD1. Germline CDR1 and CDR2: SGHDN and FVKESK. V was clipped by 4 bases and J by 7 bases; unmatched bases: 10. The CDR3 extends over 15 amino acids. The CDR3 DNA reads TGTGCCAGCAGCCCTCTACTAGGGGGCGGGAATGAGCAGTTCTTC. It is translated as CASSPLLGGGNEQFF. The entire variable domain, with the rest obtained from reference TRBV14 and TRBJ2-1, is as follows: EAGVTQFPSHSVIEKGQTVTLRCDPISGHDNLYWYRRVMGKEIKFLLHFVKESKQDESGMPNNRFLAERTGGTYSTLKVQPAELEDSGVYFCASSPLLGGGNEQFFGPGTRLTVL.

This clonotype was seen repeatedly, ten times or more. CDR3 coding DNA: TGTGCCAGCTCGCCGTTGCCTTTACAATCAAGACAGATCTATGAGCAGTTCTTC. It translates to CASSPLPLQSRQIYEQFF. The chain carries TRBV18 and TRBJ2-1; a weak D match, TRBD1 (5 bases). Trimming pared 6 bases from V and 8 bases from J, leaving 29 bases between. Germline V gene data show CDR1 as KGHSH and CDR2 as LQKENI. CDR3 length: 18 amino acids. Complete variable domain (other parts from reference TRBV18 and TRBJ2-1): NAGVMQNPRHLVRRRGQEARLRCSPMKGHSHVYWYRQLPEEGLKFMVYLQKENIIDESGMPKERFSAEFPKEGPSILRIQQVVRGDSAAYFCASSPLPLQSRQIYEQFFGPGTRLTVL.

In this sample, this clonotype is medium-sized. Written as DNA, the CDR3 is TGCAGTGCTAGCGCGCGGGATACGCAGTATTTT. It yields the protein CSASARDTQYF. The chain has TRBV20-1 and TRBJ2-3; D remains ambiguous. V was shortened by 3 bases and J by 6 bases, with 7 bases between the two germline ends. The CDR3 runs to 11 residues. The germline V gene encodes CDR1 DFQATT and CDR2 SNEGSKA (reference sequence).